One and the same sample provided the 28 T cell receptor beta chains below, sequenced in a study of T cell responses to AZD1222 COVID-19 vaccine. The repertoire was sequenced with immunoSEQ multiplex PCR; TCRdb's copy has only in-frame clones and lacks some. This sample yields around 180,000 clones, of which 88% are seen a single time; roughly 27% belongs to the top ten. The sample here was peripheral blood, taken 28 days after the second AZD1222 dose. These receptors were obtained from an adult who received the AZD1222 COVID-19 vaccine.

The chain combines TRBV4-3 with TRBJ2-7; D is possibly TRBD2 (5 bases). V was cut by 0 bases and J by 6 bases, with 12 bases left in between. The CDR3 runs to 14 residues. The germline V gene has CDR1 LGHNA and CDR2 YSLEER. CDR3 in amino acids: CASSQDTRGSEQYF. The CDR3 DNA reads TGCGCCAGCAGCCAAGACACCAGAGGGAGCGAGCAGTACTTC.

V gene TRBV5-4 combines with J gene TRBJ2-3; TRBD2 aligns across 8 bases. V dropped 2 bases and J dropped 3; count of bases not matched to a gene: 8. The germline CDR1 and CDR2 sequences are SGHNT and YYREEE (reference sequence). The CDR3 totals 16 residues. The CDR3 protein is CASSFSSGLWTDTQYF. The CDR3, as DNA: TGTGCCAGCAGCTTCTCTAGCGGGCTTTGGACAGATACGCAGTATTTT.

The chain recombines TRBV30 with TRBJ1-4; 9 positions agree with TRBD1. The germline V gene encodes CDR1 GTSNPN and CDR2 SVGIG (reference sequence). Losses at the gene ends were 7 bases for V and 7 bases for J; bases not matched to a gene: 4. The CDR3 is 12 amino acids. CDR3 sequence reads: CAYGTGSEKLFF. Written as DNA, the CDR3 is TGTGCCTACGGGACAGGGTCTGAAAAACTGTTTTTT.

The J gene is TRBJ1-4, the V gene TRBV6-5; no clear D gene. With 5 bases removed from V and 0 bases from J, the gap between germline ends came to 10 bases. The CDR3 covers 15 residues. In germline, CDR1 is MNHEY, CDR2 SVGAGI. The CDR3 reads CASSKLGATNEKLFF. CDR3 in DNA: TGTGCCAGCAGTAAGCTAGGAGCAACTAATGAAAAACTGTTTTTT.

The chain combines TRBV6-5 with TRBJ2-1, with D perhaps matching TRBD1 (5 bases). Deletions cut 2 bases from V and 7 bases from J, with 9 bases between. Germline CDR1 reads MNHEY; CDR2 reads SVGAGI. CDR3 size: 13 residues. This CDR3 reads CASSYVGRNEQFF. The CDR3 nucleotides are TGTGCCAGCAGTTACGTGGGGCGTAATGAGCAGTTCTTC.

V is TRBV4-3 and J is TRBJ2-5, with TRBD1 matching over 9 bases. This CDR3 is built from 13 residues. Trimming removed 5 bases from V and 3 bases from J; junction bases left unmatched: 1. CDR1 and CDR2 (germline): LGHNA, YSLEER. CDR3 nucleotide sequence: TGCGCCAGCAGCGGGGACAGGGAAGAGACCCAGTACTTC. Its protein product is CASSGDREETQYF.

This clone was found a few times. The chain recombines TRBV7-2 with TRBJ2-7; D possibly matches TRBD1 or TRBD2 (7 bases each). Germline-derived CDR1 and CDR2 are SGHTA and FQGNSA. The CDR3 spans 15 residues. Trimming pared 5 bases from V and 0 bases from J, leaving 14 bases between. This CDR3 is CASSQGGYSSYEQYF. In DNA, the CDR3 is TGTGCCAGCAGCCAGGGGGGGTATAGCTCCTACGAGCAGTACTTC.

This clone was seen only a few times. This chain links TRBV5-6 with TRBJ1-5; perhaps TRBD1 as D (6 bases). V gave up 3 bases and J gave up 5 bases, with 15 bases separating them. From germline, CDR1 is SGHDT and CDR2 YYEEEE. The CDR3 has 15 residues. The CDR3 loop is CASSSGLQGDQPQHF. As DNA, the CDR3 is TGTGCCAGCAGCTCTGGATTACAGGGTGATCAGCCCCAGCATTTT.

The rearrangement links TRBV18 to TRBJ2-7; 9 bases are a match to TRBD1. V dropped 3 bases and J dropped 4; count of bases not matched to a gene: 10. The germline CDR1 and CDR2 sequences are KGHSH and LQKENI. The CDR3 is 16 amino acids. CDR3 nucleotides: TGTGCCAGCTCACCCGAAACCGGGACAGGGAGGTACGAGCAGTACTTC. Amino acid sequence: CASSPETGTGRYEQYF.

About this clone: The sample carries other DNA sequences with the same CDR3. The gene calls are TRBV7-9 and TRBJ1-4; TRBD1 agrees at 8 bases. This CDR3 comprises 14 residues. Germline V gene lookup returns CDR1 SEHNR and CDR2 FQNEAQ (reference sequence). The trim removed 5 bases at V and 3 bases at J, leaving 2 bases unmatched. This CDR3 is CASSPQGANEKLFF. The CDR3 region has the DNA TGTGCCAGCAGCCCACAGGGGGCTAATGAAAAACTGTTTTTT.

This rearrangement joins TRBV30 to TRBJ1-5; tentative D call: TRBD1 (5 bases). The CDR3 is 15 residues long. Between the trimmed V and J ends, which lost 0 bases and 7 bases, there was a span of 16 bases. From germline, CDR1 is GTSNPN and CDR2 SVGIG (reference sequence). CDR3 region: CAWSVLGASPQPQHF. CDR3 DNA: TGTGCCTGGAGTGTACTAGGGGCCTCCCCGCAGCCCCAGCATTTT.

The J gene is TRBJ2-1, the V gene TRBV12-3 or TRBV12-4, with D possibly being TRBD1 (5 bases). There are 12 residues in the CDR3. V gave up 2 bases and J gave up 9 bases, with 8 bases separating them. The CDR3 loop reads CASSLTGGEQFF. The CDR3 DNA follows: TGTGCCAGCAGTTTAACAGGTGGTGAGCAGTTCTTC.

This clone has just a few counts. The chain recombines TRBV5-4 with TRBJ2-7; 9 positions agree with TRBD1. V shed 4 bases and J 2 bases; nucleotides not matched to a gene: 4. CDR1 is SGHNT, CDR2 YYREEE, per germline (reference sequence). CDR3 length: 14 amino acids. DNA for the CDR3: TGTGCCAGCAGCACGGGACAGGGCCCCTACGAGCAGTACTTC. Protein: CASSTGQGPYEQYF.

This clone was recorded once. The chain recombines TRBV7-6 with TRBJ2-3; 8 bases are a match to TRBD2. The CDR3 runs to 18 residues. Germline V CDR1 and CDR2: SGHVS, FNYEAQ. Germline trimming cut 4 bases from V and 6 bases from J; bases unmatched to any gene: 18. The CDR3 here is CASSSRIGLSGSGDTQYF. CDR3 bases: TGTGCCAGCAGCTCCAGAATAGGGCTAAGCGGGAGTGGGGATACGCAGTATTTT.

The rearrangement links TRBV6-5 to TRBJ2-7; 10 bases are shared with TRBD1. The CDR3 extends over 13 amino acids. After removal of 6 bases from V and 4 bases from J, the junction contained 3 bases not matched to a gene. Germline CDR1 is MNHEY and CDR2 is SVGAGI. The CDR3 sequence is CASSRDRGYEQYF. In nucleotides, the CDR3 is TGTGCCAGCAGCCGGGACAGGGGATACGAGCAGTACTTC.

This clone turned up a few times. V gene TRBV6-2 or TRBV6-3 combines with J gene TRBJ2-2; 9 positions agree with TRBD2. Germline CDR1 and CDR2: MNHEY and SVGEGT. The CDR3 contains 16 residues. J was trimmed by 3 bases and V by 2 bases; bases with no gene match: 4. In DNA form, the CDR3 reads TGTGCCAGCAGTTACATCAGGACTAGCGACACCGGGGAGCTGTTTTTT. It encodes CASSYIRTSDTGELFF.

This clone showed up just once. V gene TRBV24-1 combines with J gene TRBJ2-1; TRBD2 matches at 12 bases. V dropped 3 bases and J dropped 4; count of bases not matched to a gene: 12. This CDR3 spans 19 amino acids. Per germline, CDR1 KGHDR and CDR2 SFDVKD. The CDR3 spells CATSDPTETSGRAYNEQFF. In DNA form, the CDR3 reads TGTGCCACCAGTGATCCCACAGAGACTAGCGGGAGAGCATACAATGAGCAGTTCTTC.

The chain couples TRBV12-3 or TRBV12-4 to TRBJ2-7, with D uncertain. This CDR3 comprises 12 residues. V was shortened by 3 bases and J by 0 bases, with 3 bases between the two germline ends. In DNA form, the CDR3 reads TGTGCCAGCAGTTTCTTCTCCTACGAGCAGTACTTC. Translation gives CASSFFSYEQYF.

The chain carries TRBV6-5 and TRBJ2-5; D perhaps matches TRBD1 (5 bases). The CDR3 contains 15 residues. Germline CDR1 is MNHEY and CDR2 is SVGAGI. With 8 bases removed from V and 6 bases from J, the gap between germline ends came to 22 bases. The CDR3 spells CASVSRAANEKTQYF. CDR3 nucleotide sequence: TGTGCCAGCGTATCCAGGGCTGCGAATGAAAAGACCCAGTACTTC.

The chain employs TRBV5-1 and TRBJ1-1, with D tentatively TRBD1 (6 bases). The CDR3 consists of 15 residues. V was cut by 4 bases and J by 0 bases, with 13 bases left in between. Germline V gene lookup returns CDR1 SGHRS and CDR2 YFSETQ. The CDR3 reads CASSGGQNMNTEAFF. The DNA of the CDR3 is TGCGCCAGCAGCGGAGGACAGAACATGAACACTGAAGCTTTCTTT.

The chain uses TRBV7-3 and TRBJ2-2; 10 bases line up with TRBD2. This CDR3 is built from 16 residues. Germline V lookup: CDR1 SGHTA, CDR2 FQGTGA. V was clipped by 4 bases and J by 1 base; unmatched bases: 3. CDR3 nucleotides: TGTGCCAGCAGCTCAGGACTAGCGGTGAACACCGGGGAGCTGTTTTTT. This translates into CASSSGLAVNTGELFF.

The chain couples TRBV3-1 (or the pseudogene TRBV3-2) to TRBJ1-3; no clear D gene. CDR3 length: 17 residues. Trimming cost V 4 bases and J 0 bases, with 16 bases left between them. The V gene's germline CDR1 is LGHDT and CDR2 YNNKEL (reference sequence). The DNA of the CDR3 is TGTGCCAGCAGCCTATCCGAGGCATTCAGCTCTGGAAACACCATATATTTT. Translating it yields CASSLSEAFSSGNTIYF.

V and J are TRBV6-5 and TRBJ2-1; TRBD2 matches at 9 bases. Germline V gives CDR1 MNHEY, CDR2 SVGAGI. The ends lost 5 bases at V and 4 bases at J; junction bases unmatched: 3. The CDR3 has 14 amino acids. CDR3 bases: TGTGCCAGCAGTCGGGGACTAGCATACAATGAGCAGTTCTTC. It specifies CASSRGLAYNEQFF.

Here the CDR3 DNA reads TGCGCCAGCAGCCAAGATAGCCTCTACGAGCAGTACTTC. Protein product: CASSQDSLYEQYF. The chain links TRBV4-3 to TRBJ2-7, with D unresolved. Germline lookup yields CDR1 LGHNA and CDR2 YSLEER. The CDR3 sequence is 13 residues long. V gave up 0 bases and J gave up 3 bases, with 6 bases separating them.

This chain connects TRBV19 to TRBJ1-1; D remains ambiguous. The CDR3 consists of 13 residues. Trimming cost V 4 bases and J 5 bases, with 11 bases left between them. In germline, CDR1 is LNHDA, CDR2 SQIVND (reference sequence). For the CDR3, the DNA is TGTGCCAGTAGTAGGATTTTGGGGACTGAAGCTTTCTTT. Translating gives CASSRILGTEAFF.

This clone was seen just once. This chain connects TRBV30 to TRBJ1-5; tentative D call: TRBD1 (6 bases). The CDR3 has 15 residues. Trimming removed 4 bases at V and 3 bases at J, with 16 bases between. In germline, CDR1 is GTSNPN, CDR2 SVGIG (reference sequence). CDR3 residues: CAWNREDRFNQPQHF. For the CDR3, the DNA is TGTGCCTGGAATAGGGAGGACAGATTCAATCAGCCCCAGCATTTT. Filled out from reference TRBV30 and TRBJ1-5, the complete variable domain reads SQTIHQWPATLVQPVGSPLSLECTVEGTSNPNLYWYRQAAGRGLQLLFYSVGIGQISSEVPQNLSASRPQDRQFILSSKKLLLSDSGFYLCAWNREDRFNQPQHFGDGTRLSIL.

The gene calls are TRBV12-3 or TRBV12-4 and TRBJ1-2; D might be TRBD1 (6 bases). The CDR3 loop spans 12 amino acids. V gave up 6 bases and J gave up 8 bases, with 13 bases separating them. DNA for the CDR3: TGTGCCAGCAGCCTGGGGGCTCGGGGCTACACCTTC. Amino acid sequence: CASSLGARGYTF.

The chain employs TRBV18 and TRBJ1-6; no firm D call. The CDR3 loop spans 15 amino acids. CDR1 is KGHSH, CDR2 LQKENI, per germline. With 3 bases removed from V and 5 bases from J, the gap between germline ends came to 11 bases. CDR3 amino acids: CASSPTPSDNSPLHF. Here the CDR3 DNA reads TGTGCCAGCTCACCGACTCCGAGCGATAATTCACCCCTCCACTTT.